This T cell receptor beta chain was retrieved from a study of T cells after yellow fever vaccination. The CDR3 covers 16 residues. Germline values: CDR1 LGHNA, CDR2 YSLEER. V was pared by 4 bases and J by 4 bases, with 11 bases of the junction left unmatched. Using its own MiXCR run on the 5' RACE reads, TCRdb lists one record per CDR3 protein. Altogether 150,000 to 200,000 distinct CDR3 sequences are present, about 10% being singletons, with the ten largest covering 30% to 45%. This clonotype has a handful of counts. The chain carries TRBV4-3 and TRBJ1-1; 8 bases are shared with TRBD1. The receptor was isolated from a man between 18 and 35 years old who received the YFV17D yellow fever vaccine. This specimen was CD8+ T cells sorted from PBMCs, taken 15 days after the yellow fever booster vaccination. The CDR3: CASSREPTGTGTEAFF. CDR3 coding DNA: TGCGCCAGCAGCCGAGAACCGACAGGGACAGGCACTGAAGCTTTCTTT.